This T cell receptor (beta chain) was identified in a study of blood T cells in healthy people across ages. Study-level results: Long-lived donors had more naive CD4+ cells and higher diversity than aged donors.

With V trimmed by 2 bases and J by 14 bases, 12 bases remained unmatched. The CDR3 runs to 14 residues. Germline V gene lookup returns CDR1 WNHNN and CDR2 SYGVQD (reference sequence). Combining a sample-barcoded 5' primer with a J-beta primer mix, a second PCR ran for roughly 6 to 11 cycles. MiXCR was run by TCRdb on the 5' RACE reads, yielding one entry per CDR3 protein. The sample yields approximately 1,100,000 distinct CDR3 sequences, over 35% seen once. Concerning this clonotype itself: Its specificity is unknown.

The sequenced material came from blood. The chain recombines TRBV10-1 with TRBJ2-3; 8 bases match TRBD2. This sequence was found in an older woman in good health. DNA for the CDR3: TGCGCCAGCAGTGAGGGGACTAGTCAGGAGCTTCGGTATTTT. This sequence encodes CASSEGTSQELRYF.